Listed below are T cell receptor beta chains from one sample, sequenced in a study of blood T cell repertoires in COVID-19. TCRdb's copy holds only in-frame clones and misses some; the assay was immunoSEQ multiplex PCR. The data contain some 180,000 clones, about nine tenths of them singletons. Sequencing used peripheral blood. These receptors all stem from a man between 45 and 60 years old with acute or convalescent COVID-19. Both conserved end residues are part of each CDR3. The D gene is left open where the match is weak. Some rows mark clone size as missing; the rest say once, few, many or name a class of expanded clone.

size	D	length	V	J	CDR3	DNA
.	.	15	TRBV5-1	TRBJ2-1	CASSLVQSSYNEQFF	TGCGCCAGCAGCTTGGTACAGTCCTCCTACAATGAGCAGTTCTTC
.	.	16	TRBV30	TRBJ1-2	CAWSKEGQGGTYGYTF	TGTGCCTGGAGTAAAGAGGGCCAGGGAGGGACCTATGGCTACACCTTC
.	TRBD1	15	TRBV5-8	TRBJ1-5	CASSLQGYSNQPQHF	TGTGCCAGCAGCTTACAGGGGTATAGCAATCAGCCCCAGCATTTT
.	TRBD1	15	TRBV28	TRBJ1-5	CASSLGTGNFQPQHF	TGTGCCAGCAGTCTCGGGACAGGGAATTTTCAGCCCCAGCATTTT
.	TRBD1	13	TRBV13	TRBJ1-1	CASNRGPNTEAFF	TGTGCCAGCAACAGGGGGCCGAACACTGAAGCTTTCTTT
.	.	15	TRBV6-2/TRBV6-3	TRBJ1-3	CASSYSASSGNTIYF	TGTGCCAGCAGTTACTCCGCTAGCTCTGGAAACACCATATATTTT
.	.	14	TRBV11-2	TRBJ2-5	CASSFPEGQGTQYF	TGTGCCAGCAGCTTTCCGGAGGGTCAGGGGACCCAGTACTTC
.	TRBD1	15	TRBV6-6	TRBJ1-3	CASGRAGTGENTIYF	TGTGCCAGTGGACGAGCCGGGACAGGGGAAAACACCATATATTTT
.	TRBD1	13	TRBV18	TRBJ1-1	CASSGQGNTEAFF	TGTGCCAGCTCGGGACAGGGGAACACTGAAGCTTTCTTT
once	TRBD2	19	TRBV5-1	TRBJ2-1	CASSSLTSGGPSSYNEQFF	TGCGCCAGCAGCTCACTGACTAGCGGGGGCCCTAGCTCCTACAATGAGCAGTTCTTC
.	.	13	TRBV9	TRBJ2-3	CASSASVADTQYF	TGTGCCAGCAGCGCCAGCGTCGCAGATACGCAGTATTTT